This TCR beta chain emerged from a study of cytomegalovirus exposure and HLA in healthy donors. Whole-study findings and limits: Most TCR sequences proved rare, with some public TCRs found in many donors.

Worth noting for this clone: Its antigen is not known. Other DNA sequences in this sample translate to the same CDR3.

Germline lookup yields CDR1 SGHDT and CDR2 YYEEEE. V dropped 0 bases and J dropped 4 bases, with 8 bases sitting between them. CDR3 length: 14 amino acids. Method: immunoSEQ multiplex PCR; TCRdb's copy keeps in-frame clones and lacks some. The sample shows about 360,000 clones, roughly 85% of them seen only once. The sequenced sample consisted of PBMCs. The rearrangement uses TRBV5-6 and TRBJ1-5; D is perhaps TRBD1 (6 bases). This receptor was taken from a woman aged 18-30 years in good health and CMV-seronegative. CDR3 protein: CASSLAQGNQPQHF. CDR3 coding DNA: TGTGCCAGCAGCTTGGCCCAGGGGAATCAGCCCCAGCATTTT.